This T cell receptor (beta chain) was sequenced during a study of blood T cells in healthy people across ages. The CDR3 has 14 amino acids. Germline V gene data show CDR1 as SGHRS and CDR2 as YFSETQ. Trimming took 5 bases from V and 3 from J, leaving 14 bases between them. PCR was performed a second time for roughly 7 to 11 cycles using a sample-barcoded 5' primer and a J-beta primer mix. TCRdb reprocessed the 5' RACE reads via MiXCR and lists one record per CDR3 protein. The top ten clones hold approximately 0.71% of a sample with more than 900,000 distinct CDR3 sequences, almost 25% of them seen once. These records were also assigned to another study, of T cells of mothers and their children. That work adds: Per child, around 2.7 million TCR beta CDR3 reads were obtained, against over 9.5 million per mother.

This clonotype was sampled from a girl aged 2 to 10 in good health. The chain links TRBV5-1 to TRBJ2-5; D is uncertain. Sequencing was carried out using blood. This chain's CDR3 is CASRPPAAKETQYF. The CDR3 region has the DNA TGCGCCAGCAGGCCACCTGCAGCAAAAGAGACCCAGTACTTC.